Listed below are T cell receptor beta chains from one sample, sequenced in a study of CD8 T cells in Susac syndrome. TCRdb reprocessed the immunoSEQ multiplex PCR reads with MiXCR, giving one entry per CDR3 protein. Among 150,000 to 190,000 distinct CDR3 sequences, about 94% were seen once, and the ten largest hold roughly 0.21%. Sequenced sample: CD8+ T cells from PBMCs. Source of these receptors: a human donor with multiple sclerosis. CDR3s include the opening cysteine and the closing phenylalanine or tryptophan. Fields, in order: D gene, CDR3 length, clone size, V gene, J gene, CDR3 protein, CDR3 DNA. The D gene is left open where the match is weak. Where a row states a size, it is once, few, many or the class of an expanded clone; other rows omit it.

.	11	.	TRBV2	TRBJ1-1	CASSAYTEAFF	TGTGCCAGCAGCGCTTACACTGAAGCTTTCTTT
.	16	.	TRBV13	TRBJ2-1	CASSLFGANSYNEQFF	TGTGCCAGCAGCTTATTCGGGGCTAACTCCTACAATGAGCAGTTCTTC
TRBD1	14	.	TRBV9	TRBJ2-7	CASSEGTGSYEQYF	TGTGCCAGCAGCGAAGGGACAGGGTCCTACGAGCAGTACTTC
.	14	.	TRBV3-1	TRBJ2-5	CASSQENRAETQYF	TGTGCCAGCAGCCAAGAGAACAGGGCGGAGACCCAGTACTTC
TRBD1	14	.	TRBV28	TRBJ2-7	CASSLTGTAYEQYF	TGTGCCAGCAGTTTAACCGGGACAGCCTACGAGCAGTACTTC
.	15	.	TRBV18	TRBJ2-5	CASSPSRSPQETQYF	TGTGCCAGCTCACCATCGAGGAGTCCTCAAGAGACCCAGTACTTC
.	14	.	TRBV20-1	TRBJ1-2	CSARERGGDYGYTF	TGCAGTGCTAGAGAAAGAGGGGGTGATTATGGCTACACCTTC
.	14	few	TRBV19	TRBJ1-1	CASSRNRENTEAFF	TGTGCCAGTAGTAGAAACAGGGAGAACACTGAAGCTTTCTTT
TRBD1	16	.	TRBV14	TRBJ2-5	CASSQEAGGYQETQYF	TGTGCCAGCAGCCAAGAAGCAGGGGGCTACCAAGAGACCCAGTACTTC
.	15	.	TRBV29-1	TRBJ2-3	CSVHPSPAGTDTQYF	TGCAGCGTTCATCCCTCCCCGGCGGGCACAGATACGCAGTATTTT
.	11	once	TRBV30	TRBJ1-4	CACMGATGPSF	TGTGCCTGTATGGGGGCGACAGGTCCTAGTTTT
.	16	.	TRBV3-1	TRBJ2-7	CASSHLYRNGSYEQYF	TGTGCCAGCAGCCACCTCTACAGGAATGGGTCCTACGAGCAGTACTTC
TRBD2	18	once	TRBV29-1	TRBJ2-2	CSVNVAGGSFLRTGELFF	TGCAGCGTTAACGTAGCGGGGGGGTCTTTTTTGAGGACCGGGGAGCTGTTTTTT
TRBD1	16	.	TRBV14	TRBJ2-1	CASSRDRFSSYNEQFF	TGTGCCAGCAGCCGGGACAGGTTTAGCTCCTACAATGAGCAGTTCTTC
.	19	.	TRBV9	TRBJ2-1	CASSVEEQGAMSSYNEQFF	TGTGCCAGCAGCGTAGAGGAACAGGGCGCTATGAGCTCCTACAATGAGCAGTTCTTC
.	14	once	TRBV24-1	TRBJ2-3	CATSDPAQPDTQYF	TGTGCCACCAGTGACCCTGCGCAGCCAGATACGCAGTATTTT
.	11	.	TRBV25-1	TRBJ2-1	CASVQGHEQFF	TGTGCCAGCGTTCAAGGGCATGAGCAGTTCTTC
TRBD1	15	once	TRBV3-1	TRBJ2-7	CASSRRDRSSYEQYF	TGTGCCAGCAGCCGGAGGGACAGGAGCTCCTACGAGCAGTACTTC
.	12	.	TRBV10-2	TRBJ1-1	CASISGSTEAFF	TGCGCCAGCATCTCAGGGAGCACTGAAGCTTTCTTT
.	12	once	TRBV12-5	TRBJ2-1	CASGLRIDEQFF	TGTGCTAGTGGTTTGAGGATCGATGAGCAGTTCTTC
.	17	.	TRBV15	TRBJ2-3	CATSNPPAGPRTDTQYF	TGTGCCACCAGCAACCCCCCGGCCGGGCCAAGAACAGATACGCAGTATTTT
.	15	.	TRBV13	TRBJ2-4	CASKGEEKAKNIQYF	TGTGCCAGCAAGGGAGAGGAAAAAGCCAAAAACATTCAGTACTTC
TRBD1	15	.	TRBV7-2	TRBJ1-5	CASSLDGTGGQPQHF	TGTGCCAGCAGCTTAGATGGGACAGGGGGTCAGCCCCAGCATTTT
.	15	.	TRBV6-2/TRBV6-3	TRBJ1-5	CASSADKKGNQPQHF	TGTGCCAGCAGCGCAGACAAGAAGGGCAATCAGCCCCAGCATTTT
.	12	.	TRBV5-6	TRBJ2-7	CASSFVSYEQYF	TGTGCCAGCAGCTTCGTCTCCTACGAGCAGTACTTC
.	15	.	TRBV12-3/TRBV12-4	TRBJ2-1	CASSPSRGPGTEQFF	TGTGCCAGCAGTCCGTCAAGGGGCCCTGGCACTGAGCAGTTCTTC
TRBD1	14	.	TRBV2	TRBJ2-2	CASSGGGRTGELFF	TGTGCCAGCAGTGGAGGGGGCCGAACCGGGGAGCTGTTTTTT
TRBD2	15	.	TRBV6-6	TRBJ2-5	CASSHRRGGQETQYF	TGTGCCAGCAGCCATCGGCGGGGGGGCCAAGAGACCCAGTACTTC
.	13	.	TRBV27	TRBJ2-2	CASRPIGAGELFF	TGTGCCAGCAGACCAATAGGGGCCGGGGAGCTGTTTTTT
.	12	.	TRBV7-9	TRBJ1-3	CASSLSGNTIYF	TGTGCCAGCAGCTTGTCCGGAAACACCATATATTTT
.	12	.	TRBV14	TRBJ1-1	CASSQRRTEAFF	TGTGCCAGCAGCCAACGGCGCACTGAAGCTTTCTTT
.	13	.	TRBV7-9	TRBJ1-1	CASSLDYPFEAFF	TGTGCCAGCAGCCTCGACTACCCCTTTGAAGCTTTCTTT
.	14	.	TRBV13	TRBJ1-5	CASSFRGLGQPQHF	TGTGCCAGCAGCTTCAGGGGTTTGGGGCAGCCCCAGCATTTT
TRBD1	22	once	TRBV2	TRBJ2-6	CASTLLDRTGGASSSGANVLTF	TGTGCCAGCACCCTTCTCGACAGAACAGGGGGCGCCTCATCCTCTGGGGCCAACGTCCTGACTTTC
.	15	.	TRBV7-9	TRBJ1-5	CASSSTGSGNQPQHF	TGTGCCAGCAGCTCGACAGGTTCGGGCAATCAGCCCCAGCATTTT
.	15	.	TRBV9	TRBJ2-3	CASSERGASTDTQYF	TGTGCCAGCAGCGAACGGGGGGCTAGCACAGATACGCAGTATTTT
TRBD2	18	.	TRBV7-8	TRBJ2-1	CASSLEVRASGGGDEQFF	TGTGCCAGCAGCTTAGAAGTTCGGGCTAGCGGGGGCGGGGATGAGCAGTTCTTC
.	12	.	TRBV30	TRBJ2-7	CAWRDSPYEQYF	TGTGCCTGGAGGGACTCCCCCTACGAGCAGTACTTC
.	15	.	TRBV9	TRBJ2-6	CASSVVSSGANVLTF	TGTGCCAGCAGCGTAGTGAGCTCTGGGGCCAACGTCCTGACTTTC
.	14	.	TRBV29-1	TRBJ1-1	CSAEGGGSNTEAFF	TGCAGCGCCGAGGGGGGAGGGTCGAACACTGAAGCTTTCTTT
TRBD1	14	.	TRBV13	TRBJ1-1	CASRTGGMNTEAFF	TGTGCCAGTCGAACAGGGGGCATGAACACTGAAGCTTTCTTT
TRBD1	15	.	TRBV5-1	TRBJ1-2	CASSSAPGQLYGYTF	TGCGCCAGCAGCAGCGCGCCGGGACAGCTCTATGGCTACACCTTC
.	14	.	TRBV5-1	TRBJ1-2	CASSLSRQNYGYTF	TGCGCCAGCAGCTTATCGAGACAGAACTATGGCTACACCTTC